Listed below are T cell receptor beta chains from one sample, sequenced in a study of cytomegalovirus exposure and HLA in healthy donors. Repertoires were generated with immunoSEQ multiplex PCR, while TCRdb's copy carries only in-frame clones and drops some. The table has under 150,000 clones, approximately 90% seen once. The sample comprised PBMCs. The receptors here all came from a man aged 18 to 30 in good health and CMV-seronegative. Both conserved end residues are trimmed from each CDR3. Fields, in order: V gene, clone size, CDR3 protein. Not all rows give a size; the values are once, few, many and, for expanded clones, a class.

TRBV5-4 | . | ASSPSGGSYNEQF
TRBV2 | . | ASKLGGGPYEQY
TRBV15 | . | ATSRDPLWDRDDWEQY
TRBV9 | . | ASSVGVTGNQPQH
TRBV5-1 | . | ASSELAGGPNEQF
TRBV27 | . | ASSYGKGLGETQY
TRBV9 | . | ASSRRSVANPTDTQY
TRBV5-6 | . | ASSSTVDNTIY
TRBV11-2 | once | ASSLGPSGGALEQY
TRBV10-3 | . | ATRRQGANQETQY
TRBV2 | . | AQGDSSMNTEAF
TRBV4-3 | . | ASSQIRSLEADTQY
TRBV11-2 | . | ASSLLTDSYYGYT
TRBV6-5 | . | ASSKDIRQPQH
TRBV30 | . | AWSWPGRSSYNSPLH
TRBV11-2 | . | ASSLMKGGMETQY
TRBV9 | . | ASSVAGLASYNEQF
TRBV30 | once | AWSVEGGTEAF
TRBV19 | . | ASSTRTSGSIYEQF
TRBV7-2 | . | ASSLEPARRTDTQY
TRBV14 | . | ASSRSGVSGYT
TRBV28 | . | ASISGDNFNQPQH
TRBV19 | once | ASSIVGLNTEAF
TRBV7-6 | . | ASSPDGFYEQY
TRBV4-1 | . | ASSQEPRRLLH
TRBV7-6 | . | ASSPGLAGVEQY
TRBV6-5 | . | ASSYATGLTYNEQF
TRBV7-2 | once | ASSLFPRDYGYT
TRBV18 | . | ASSPYGSTDYGYT
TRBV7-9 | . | ASTPRTVGYT
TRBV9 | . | ASSEGADGYT
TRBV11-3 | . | ASSLEGQGGQETQY
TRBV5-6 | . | ASSLGQMVDTQY
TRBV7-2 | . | ASSILAGGGGEQF
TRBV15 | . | ATSRDGPGGHETQY
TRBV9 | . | ASSPPAYGYT